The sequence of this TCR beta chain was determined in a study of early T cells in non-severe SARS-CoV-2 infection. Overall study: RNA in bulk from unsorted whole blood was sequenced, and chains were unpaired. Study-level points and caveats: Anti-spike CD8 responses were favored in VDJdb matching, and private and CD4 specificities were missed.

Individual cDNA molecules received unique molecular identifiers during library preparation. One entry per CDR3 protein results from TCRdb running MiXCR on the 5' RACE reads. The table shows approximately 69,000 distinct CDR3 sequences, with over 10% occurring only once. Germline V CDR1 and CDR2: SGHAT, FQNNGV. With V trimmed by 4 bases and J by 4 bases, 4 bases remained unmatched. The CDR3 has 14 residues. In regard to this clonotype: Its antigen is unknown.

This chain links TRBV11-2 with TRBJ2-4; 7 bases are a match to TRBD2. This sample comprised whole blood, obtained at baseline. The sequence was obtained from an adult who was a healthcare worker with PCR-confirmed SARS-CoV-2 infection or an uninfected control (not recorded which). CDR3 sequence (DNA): TGTGCCAGCAGCTCCGGGAGGTGGAAAAACATTCAGTACTTC. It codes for CASSSGRWKNIQYF.